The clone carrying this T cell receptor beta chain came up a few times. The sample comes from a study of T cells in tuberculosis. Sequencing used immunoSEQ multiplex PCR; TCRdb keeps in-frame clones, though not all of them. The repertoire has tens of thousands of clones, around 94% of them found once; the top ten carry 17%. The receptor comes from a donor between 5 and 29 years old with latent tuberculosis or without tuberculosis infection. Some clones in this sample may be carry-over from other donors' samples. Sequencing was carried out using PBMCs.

The CDR3 DNA reads as TGTGCCAGCAGCTTGCAGGTGGGTGGTCACGAGCAGTACTTC. It yields the protein CASSLQVGGHEQYF. V and J are TRBV11-2 and TRBJ2-7; D remains ambiguous. Trimming cost V 3 bases and J 5 bases, with 14 bases left between them. Germline V lookup: CDR1 SGHAT, CDR2 FQNNGV. The CDR3 consists of 14 residues.